These T cell receptor beta chains were read from a single sample in a study of identical twins. MiXCR, run by TCRdb on the 5' RACE reads, gives a single entry per CDR3 protein. This table holds about 240,000 distinct CDR3 sequences, roughly an eighth found once. This sample also belongs to another study, concerning yellow fever vaccine responses in identical twins.

Sequencing was performed on memory (CD45RO+) T cells sorted from blood. The receptors were gathered from a woman aged 18-29 years in good health. CDR3s include the opening cysteine and the closing phenylalanine or tryptophan. The order of the fields is J gene, V gene, clone size, D gene, CDR3 length, CDR3 DNA, CDR3 protein. The D gene is left open where the match is weak. Some rows mark clone size as missing; the rest say once, few, many or name a class of expanded clone.

j_call: TRBJ1-5; v_call: TRBV20-1; clone_size: few; d_call: TRBD1; cdr3_length: 14; cdr3_nt: TGCAGTGCCCCCGGGACAGGGGGCCAACAGCCCCAGCATTTT; cdr3_aa: CSAPGTGGQQPQHF
j_call: TRBJ2-7; v_call: TRBV24-1; clone_size: many; d_call: -; cdr3_length: 11; cdr3_nt: TGTGCCACCAGTGATCGGCGCGAGCAGTACTTC; cdr3_aa: CATSDRREQYF
j_call: TRBJ2-1; v_call: TRBV19; clone_size: -; d_call: -; cdr3_length: 13; cdr3_nt: TGTGCCAGTAGCCCCTCCCCAGGAAATGGCGAGTTCTTC; cdr3_aa: CASSPSPGNGEFF
j_call: TRBJ2-3; v_call: TRBV12-3/TRBV12-4; clone_size: -; d_call: -; cdr3_length: 11; cdr3_nt: TGTGCCAGCAGGTTCTCAGATACGCAGTATTTT; cdr3_aa: CASRFSDTQYF
j_call: TRBJ2-7; v_call: TRBV9; clone_size: few; d_call: TRBD1; cdr3_length: 14; cdr3_nt: TGTGCCAGCAGCGCCGGACAGGGTTTCGACGAGCAGTACTTC; cdr3_aa: CASSAGQGFDEQYF
j_call: TRBJ2-1; v_call: TRBV7-9; clone_size: few; d_call: -; cdr3_length: 16; cdr3_nt: TGTGCCAGCAGCCGCGTAGGTGCGAGCTCCTACAATGAGCAGTTCTTC; cdr3_aa: CASSRVGASSYNEQFF
j_call: TRBJ2-7; v_call: TRBV5-1; clone_size: -; d_call: TRBD2; cdr3_length: 14; cdr3_nt: TGCGCCAGCACTCTCAGCGGGGGGGGATACGAGCAGTACTTC; cdr3_aa: CASTLSGGGYEQYF
j_call: TRBJ2-1; v_call: TRBV7-2; clone_size: many; d_call: -; cdr3_length: 12; cdr3_nt: TGTGCCAGCAGCTTAGTTAGCAGGGTTCCGTTCTTC; cdr3_aa: CASSLVSRVPFF
j_call: TRBJ1-3; v_call: TRBV28; clone_size: many; d_call: -; cdr3_length: 15; cdr3_nt: TGTGCCAGCACCGGTGGGACCCAGGGAAGAGACACCATATATTTT; cdr3_aa: CASTGGTQGRDTIYF
j_call: TRBJ2-1; v_call: TRBV6-1; clone_size: -; d_call: -; cdr3_length: 16; cdr3_nt: TGTGCCAGCAGAGGACATCCGGGACTGTCGTACAATGAGCAGTTCTTC; cdr3_aa: CASRGHPGLSYNEQFF
j_call: TRBJ2-1; v_call: TRBV29-1; clone_size: -; d_call: -; cdr3_length: 13; cdr3_nt: TGCAGCGGGGCGGCGAAAGGGGGGAATGAGCAGTTCTTC; cdr3_aa: CSGAAKGGNEQFF
j_call: TRBJ2-1; v_call: TRBV24-1; clone_size: few; d_call: TRBD1; cdr3_length: 13; cdr3_nt: TGTGCCACCAGTGGACAGGGCTACAATGAGCAGTTCTTC; cdr3_aa: CATSGQGYNEQFF
j_call: TRBJ2-1; v_call: TRBV14; clone_size: -; d_call: -; cdr3_length: 13; cdr3_nt: TGTGCCAGCAGCCAGTACAGGTACAATGAGCAGTTCTTC; cdr3_aa: CASSQYRYNEQFF
j_call: TRBJ2-2; v_call: TRBV12-5; clone_size: many; d_call: TRBD2; cdr3_length: 18; cdr3_nt: TGTGCTAGTGGTTCCCTAGCGGGAGGCCTGAAGGGGACCGGGGAGCTGTTTTTT; cdr3_aa: CASGSLAGGLKGTGELFF
j_call: TRBJ1-2; v_call: TRBV5-1; clone_size: -; d_call: -; cdr3_length: 13; cdr3_nt: TGCGCCAGCAGCTTGGGGTTGGACTATGGCTACACCTTC; cdr3_aa: CASSLGLDYGYTF
j_call: TRBJ1-5; v_call: TRBV10-3; clone_size: -; d_call: TRBD1; cdr3_length: 15; cdr3_nt: TGTGCCATCAGTGAGCAGGGGGGTAGCAATCAGCCCCAGCATTTT; cdr3_aa: CAISEQGGSNQPQHF
j_call: TRBJ2-7; v_call: TRBV19; clone_size: -; d_call: -; cdr3_length: 15; cdr3_nt: TGTGCCAGTAGTATAGATCCCGACAAATCCTACGAGCAGTACTTC; cdr3_aa: CASSIDPDKSYEQYF
j_call: TRBJ2-2; v_call: TRBV6-1; clone_size: few; d_call: TRBD1; cdr3_length: 15; cdr3_nt: TGTGCCAGCAGGAGGGACAGGGGGGTCACCGGGGAGCTGTTTTTT; cdr3_aa: CASRRDRGVTGELFF
j_call: TRBJ2-1; v_call: TRBV5-1; clone_size: -; d_call: -; cdr3_length: 14; cdr3_nt: TGCGCCAGCAGCGGAGTTACAACCTACAATGAGCAGTTCTTC; cdr3_aa: CASSGVTTYNEQFF
j_call: TRBJ2-1; v_call: TRBV4-3; clone_size: -; d_call: -; cdr3_length: 15; cdr3_nt: TGCGCCAGCAGCCGAACAGGGATGGGGGAATTTGAGCAGTTCTTC; cdr3_aa: CASSRTGMGEFEQFF
j_call: TRBJ2-7; v_call: TRBV27; clone_size: -; d_call: TRBD2; cdr3_length: 17; cdr3_nt: TGTGCCAGCAGTTTCGACCCACGAAGCGGGAAACTCTACGAGCAGTACTTC; cdr3_aa: CASSFDPRSGKLYEQYF
j_call: TRBJ2-2; v_call: TRBV3-1; clone_size: -; d_call: -; cdr3_length: 17; cdr3_nt: TGTGCCAGCTCCAAACCGGTCCCAGCGACACAGACCGGGGAGCTGTTTTTT; cdr3_aa: CASSKPVPATQTGELFF
j_call: TRBJ1-4; v_call: TRBV20-1; clone_size: -; d_call: TRBD1; cdr3_length: 13; cdr3_nt: TGCAGTGTTTGGGGACAGGGTAATGAAAAACTGTTTTTT; cdr3_aa: CSVWGQGNEKLFF
j_call: TRBJ1-1; v_call: TRBV19; clone_size: -; d_call: -; cdr3_length: 13; cdr3_nt: TGTGCCAGTAGTAGCAAATTGAACACTGAAGCTTTCTTT; cdr3_aa: CASSSKLNTEAFF
j_call: TRBJ2-3; v_call: TRBV5-5; clone_size: -; d_call: -; cdr3_length: 15; cdr3_nt: TGTGCCAGCAGCTTCTCGCCGTATAGCACAGATACGCAGTATTTT; cdr3_aa: CASSFSPYSTDTQYF
j_call: TRBJ2-1; v_call: TRBV6-5; clone_size: -; d_call: TRBD2; cdr3_length: 15; cdr3_nt: TGTGCCAGCAGTTACTCGACTAGCGGGATAGGTGAGCAGTTCTTC; cdr3_aa: CASSYSTSGIGEQFF
j_call: TRBJ2-5; v_call: TRBV12-3/TRBV12-4; clone_size: -; d_call: TRBD1; cdr3_length: 15; cdr3_nt: TGTGCCAGCACCCACCGGGGACAGGGCTCAGAGACCCAGTACTTC; cdr3_aa: CASTHRGQGSETQYF
j_call: TRBJ2-7; v_call: TRBV5-1; clone_size: many; d_call: TRBD2; cdr3_length: 15; cdr3_nt: TGCGCCAGCAGCTTGGAGCGGGGGGCCACCTACGAGCAGTACTTC; cdr3_aa: CASSLERGATYEQYF
j_call: TRBJ2-3; v_call: TRBV7-9; clone_size: few; d_call: TRBD2; cdr3_length: 17; cdr3_nt: TGTGCCAGCAGCTCTCCGAGACTAGCGGGAGGAGGAGATACGCAGTATTTT; cdr3_aa: CASSSPRLAGGGDTQYF
j_call: TRBJ2-7; v_call: TRBV12-3/TRBV12-4; clone_size: -; d_call: -; cdr3_length: 14; cdr3_nt: TGTGCCAGCGGTAAGATCGATTTGGTCCACGAGCAGTACTTC; cdr3_aa: CASGKIDLVHEQYF
j_call: TRBJ2-3; v_call: TRBV28; clone_size: -; d_call: -; cdr3_length: 14; cdr3_nt: TGTGCCATCACCAGGGGCGCTAGCACAGATACGCAGTATTTT; cdr3_aa: CAITRGASTDTQYF
j_call: TRBJ2-3; v_call: TRBV7-2; clone_size: few; d_call: -; cdr3_length: 16; cdr3_nt: TGTGCCAGCAGCCCTCGGACATCCTTTAGCACAGATACGCAGTATTTT; cdr3_aa: CASSPRTSFSTDTQYF
j_call: TRBJ2-2; v_call: TRBV27; clone_size: -; d_call: -; cdr3_length: 17; cdr3_nt: TGTGCCAGCAGTTTCATTTCATTGGACAGACCCACCGGGGAGCTGTTTTTT; cdr3_aa: CASSFISLDRPTGELFF
j_call: TRBJ2-1; v_call: TRBV28; clone_size: -; d_call: TRBD2; cdr3_length: 13; cdr3_nt: TGTGCCACCCGGGAGGGCTTCGGGAATGAGCAGTTCTTC; cdr3_aa: CATREGFGNEQFF
j_call: TRBJ2-3; v_call: TRBV7-2; clone_size: -; d_call: -; cdr3_length: 15; cdr3_nt: TGTGCCAGCAGTCCACAGGGGGGGATCACAGATACGCAGTATTTT; cdr3_aa: CASSPQGGITDTQYF
j_call: TRBJ1-4; v_call: TRBV4-2; clone_size: -; d_call: -; cdr3_length: 13; cdr3_nt: TGTGCCAGCAGCCCCTGGGGTACGGAAAAACTGTTTTTT; cdr3_aa: CASSPWGTEKLFF
j_call: TRBJ1-1; v_call: TRBV5-1; clone_size: many; d_call: -; cdr3_length: 13; cdr3_nt: TGCGCCAGCAGCTTGGAGGGCAGGGAGAAAGCTTTCTTT; cdr3_aa: CASSLEGREKAFF
j_call: TRBJ2-7; v_call: TRBV7-2; clone_size: few; d_call: -; cdr3_length: 12; cdr3_nt: TGTGCCAGCAGCTTAGTGGGCTTTGAGCAGTACTTC; cdr3_aa: CASSLVGFEQYF
j_call: TRBJ1-5; v_call: TRBV6-1; clone_size: few; d_call: -; cdr3_length: 14; cdr3_nt: TGTGCCAGCAGTCCCGACACCAGGAATCAGCCCCAGCATTTT; cdr3_aa: CASSPDTRNQPQHF
j_call: TRBJ2-1; v_call: TRBV24-1; clone_size: many; d_call: TRBD2; cdr3_length: 16; cdr3_nt: TGTGCCACCAGTGATACCGGGACTAGCGGCTACAATGAGCAGTTCTTC; cdr3_aa: CATSDTGTSGYNEQFF
j_call: TRBJ2-5; v_call: TRBV5-1; clone_size: -; d_call: -; cdr3_length: 17; cdr3_nt: TGCGCCAGCAGCTTAAGTGATCATCAGGCCGCCTCGGAGACCCAGTACTTC; cdr3_aa: CASSLSDHQAASETQYF